The clone carrying this T cell receptor beta chain was seen a handful of times. Its antigen remains unknown. Sequence at one end of the junction differs from germline and may be a read error. Sample treatment: PENTA 11 planned treatment interruption arm or continuous ART arm. This sample was included in a study of HIV-infected children after antiretroviral therapy interruption. The wider study: All children had CD4+ count above 500 and viral load below 50 copies/ml. Interruption group median age about 10 years; continuous group around 8 years. Recorded EBV and CMV exposure existed for most children.

The TCR library was built from RNA with a 3' RACE protocol and unique molecular identifiers. TCRdb fed the 3' RACE reads into MiXCR, producing one record per CDR3 protein. Of approximately 96,000 distinct CDR3 sequences in the sample, around 6.9% were seen once. The CDR3 is made up of 11 amino acids. Per germline, CDR1 SGHKS and CDR2 YYEKEE (reference sequence). General study points: The Gini coefficient of naive CD4+ repertoires rose, returning to baseline by 3 years.

The specimen comprised CD45RA+ CD4+ T cells from PBMCs, pooled from several time points, sampled from a donor given antiretroviral therapy, either interrupted or continuous. Subset: naive CD4+ CD45RA+ CD45RO- T cells. The chain employs TRBV5-5 and TRBJ2-7; D is possibly TRBD2 (5 bases). The receptor's source is a pool of human donors with HIV. The CDR3 nucleotides are TGTGCCAGCAGCTTGGCCGGGGAACGCGACTTC. Translation: CASSLAGERDF.